These T cell receptor beta chains were read from a single sample in a study of regulatory T cells in long-lasting Graves disease. TCRdb re-called the multiplex PCR reads through MiXCR, storing one row per CDR3 protein. The sample has roughly 450,000 distinct CDR3 sequences, less than 25% seen once. The source material was peripheral blood mononuclear cells (PBMCs), sampled when the disease was refractory, from a patient treated with antithyroid drugs. These receptors came from a female donor with Graves disease. The CDR3 runs from the conserved cysteine through the conserved F or W.

v_gene: TRBV15
j_gene: TRBJ1-2
CDR3aa: CATSRDRGQGAIYGYTF

v_gene: TRBV7-3
j_gene: TRBJ2-3
CDR3aa: CASSLWASGVTDTQYF

v_gene: TRBV28
j_gene: TRBJ1-2
CDR3aa: CASSPRTGGVNGYTF

v_gene: TRBV4-3
j_gene: TRBJ2-7
CDR3aa: CASSQDGGGGGEQYF

v_gene: TRBV20-1
j_gene: TRBJ1-1
CDR3aa: CSVRSNTEAFF

v_gene: TRBV7-2
j_gene: TRBJ1-6
CDR3aa: CASSLDFASPLLHF

v_gene: TRBV5-1
j_gene: TRBJ2-3
CDR3aa: CASSPFTSGRYGTQYF

v_gene: TRBV12-3/TRBV12-4
j_gene: TRBJ2-7
CDR3aa: CASSAAGVRNEQYF

v_gene: TRBV2
j_gene: TRBJ1-1
CDR3aa: CASSEGRRGNAYAFF

v_gene: TRBV13
j_gene: TRBJ1-2
CDR3aa: CASRRTASLYGYIF

v_gene: TRBV27
j_gene: TRBJ1-2
CDR3aa: CASSPRRQGSSGYTF

v_gene: TRBV7-9
j_gene: TRBJ1-2
CDR3aa: CASSSSRAHGDWYRDYGYTF

v_gene: TRBV12-3/TRBV12-4
j_gene: TRBJ1-2
CDR3aa: CASSSGSSYGYTF

v_gene: TRBV6-1
j_gene: TRBJ2-2
CDR3aa: CASSSGTANTGELFF

v_gene: TRBV28
j_gene: TRBJ2-5
CDR3aa: CASRLGGQETQYF

v_gene: TRBV28
j_gene: TRBJ2-7
CDR3aa: CASSYSPDLIHEQYF

v_gene: TRBV6-1
j_gene: TRBJ1-2
CDR3aa: CASTRGGHGYTF

v_gene: TRBV6-8
j_gene: TRBJ2-7
CDR3aa: CASKRLLAGGRYEQYF

v_gene: TRBV20-1
j_gene: TRBJ2-5
CDR3aa: CSAPSYGAQETQYF

v_gene: TRBV6-1
j_gene: TRBJ1-5
CDR3aa: CASSKDRQQPQHF

v_gene: TRBV11-2
j_gene: TRBJ2-2
CDR3aa: CASSASSGPNTGELFF

v_gene: TRBV15
j_gene: TRBJ2-3
CDR3aa: CATSRGGSDTQYF

v_gene: TRBV14
j_gene: TRBJ2-5
CDR3aa: CASSPGEDQYF

v_gene: TRBV11-3
j_gene: TRBJ2-6
CDR3aa: CASINLRRFDPGANVLTF

v_gene: TRBV2
j_gene: TRBJ2-7
CDR3aa: CASSDRVHSYEQYF

v_gene: TRBV6-2/TRBV6-3
j_gene: TRBJ1-5
CDR3aa: CASSYLRSSGNQPQHF

v_gene: TRBV29-1
j_gene: TRBJ2-3
CDR3aa: CSVDHRRPTDTQYF

v_gene: TRBV20-1
j_gene: TRBJ1-2
CDR3aa: CSARETGNYGYTF

v_gene: TRBV7-2
j_gene: TRBJ2-5
CDR3aa: CASSSHGTGYMTQYF

v_gene: TRBV6-1
j_gene: TRBJ2-6
CDR3aa: CASSEQTGYGANVLTF

v_gene: TRBV28
j_gene: TRBJ2-7
CDR3aa: CARARTGVSSYEQYF

v_gene: TRBV28
j_gene: TRBJ1-2
CDR3aa: CASSLPSAGIGGYTF